The sequence of this T cell receptor (beta chain) was determined in a study of shared clonotypes between healthy human individuals. Whole-study results and caveats: Larger richness was generally estimated for naive than memory subsets.

With respect to this clone: Its antigen is as yet unknown.

The method was immunoSEQ multiplex PCR; TCRdb's version includes in-frame clones alone and lacks a portion of them. The sample records approximately 2,000,000 clones, 93% being singletons. As defined, naive CD8 cells were CD45RO-negative and positively selected for CCR7, with terminally differentiated effector memory CD45RA+ cells excluded. The CDR3 is 13 residues long. Germline trimming cut 5 bases from V and 7 bases from J; bases unmatched to any gene: 6. Germline lookup yields CDR1 LNHDA and CDR2 SQIVND (reference sequence). The chain joins TRBV19 to TRBJ2-7; 9 nucleotides match TRBD1. Sequenced: naive CD8+ T cells from PBMCs. The TCR sequence derives from a man aged 18 to 30 in good health. Some clones in this sample may be carry-over from other donors' samples. The CDR3 DNA sequence: TGTGCCAGTAGTGTCCGGGACAGGGTTGAGCAGTACTTC. This translates into CASSVRDRVEQYF.